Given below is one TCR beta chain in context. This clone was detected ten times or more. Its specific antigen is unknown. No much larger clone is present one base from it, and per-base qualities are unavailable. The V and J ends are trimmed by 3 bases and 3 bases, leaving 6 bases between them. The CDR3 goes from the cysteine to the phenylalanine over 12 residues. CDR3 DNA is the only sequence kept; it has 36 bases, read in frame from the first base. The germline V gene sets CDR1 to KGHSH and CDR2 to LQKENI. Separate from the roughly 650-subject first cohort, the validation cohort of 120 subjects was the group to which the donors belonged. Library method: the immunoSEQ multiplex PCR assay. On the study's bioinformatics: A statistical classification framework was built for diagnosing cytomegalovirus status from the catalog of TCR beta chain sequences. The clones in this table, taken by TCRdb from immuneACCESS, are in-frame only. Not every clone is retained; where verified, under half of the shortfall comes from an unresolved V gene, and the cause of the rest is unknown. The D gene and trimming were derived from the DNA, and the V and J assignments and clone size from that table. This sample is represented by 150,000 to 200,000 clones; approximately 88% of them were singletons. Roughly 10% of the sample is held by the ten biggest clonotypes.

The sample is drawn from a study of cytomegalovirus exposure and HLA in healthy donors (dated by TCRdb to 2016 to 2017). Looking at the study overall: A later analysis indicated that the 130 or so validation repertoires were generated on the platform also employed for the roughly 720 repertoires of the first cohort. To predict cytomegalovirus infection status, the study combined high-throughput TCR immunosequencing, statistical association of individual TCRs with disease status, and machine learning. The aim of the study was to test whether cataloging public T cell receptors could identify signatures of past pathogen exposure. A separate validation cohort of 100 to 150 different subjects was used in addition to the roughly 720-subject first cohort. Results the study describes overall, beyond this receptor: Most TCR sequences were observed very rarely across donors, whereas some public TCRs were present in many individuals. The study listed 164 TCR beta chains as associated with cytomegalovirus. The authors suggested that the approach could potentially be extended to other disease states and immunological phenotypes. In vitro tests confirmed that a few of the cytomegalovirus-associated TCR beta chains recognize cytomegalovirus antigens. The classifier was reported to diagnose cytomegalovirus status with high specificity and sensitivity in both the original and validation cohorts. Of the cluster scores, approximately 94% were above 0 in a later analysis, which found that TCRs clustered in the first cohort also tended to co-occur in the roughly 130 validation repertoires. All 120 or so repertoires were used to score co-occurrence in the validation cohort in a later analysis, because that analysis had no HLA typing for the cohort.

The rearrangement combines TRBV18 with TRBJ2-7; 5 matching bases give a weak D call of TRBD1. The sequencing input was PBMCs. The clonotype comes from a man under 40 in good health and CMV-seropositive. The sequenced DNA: TGTGCCAGCTCACCGACAGACTACGAGCAGTACTTC. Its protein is CASSPTDYEQYF.